This passage covers 30 T cell receptor beta chains from one sample sequenced in a study of CD8+ T cells in alopecia areata. Extracted from the samples, RNA was reverse transcribed into cDNA to serve as the sequencing template. Measured with immunoSEQ multiplex PCR; TCRdb has only the in-frame clones, and not every one. The sample includes about 97,000 clones, approximately 42% of them seen just once. Sequencing was performed on CD4+ T cells sorted from blood. These receptors were obtained from a human donor with alopecia areata.

This chain joins TRBV27 and TRBJ1-5, with D maybe TRBD1 (5 bases). CDR3 length: 16 amino acids. V lost 5 bases to trimming and J lost 7 bases, with 21 bases between them. Germline lookup yields CDR1 MNHEY and CDR2 SMNVEV (reference sequence). The DNA of the CDR3 is TGTGCCAGCAGTCAAAGCATGGGGGGGACGGAGCAGCCCCAGCATTTT. This sequence encodes CASSQSMGGTEQPQHF.

The chain has TRBV7-2 and TRBJ2-5; TRBD2 matches 10 bases. CDR3 length: 15 amino acids. CDR1 is SGHTA and CDR2 is FQGNSA in the germline V gene. The V gene end was trimmed by 6 bases and the J gene end by 4 bases; junction bases not matched to a gene: 8. The CDR3 reads CASSPKGLALETQYF. As DNA, the CDR3 is TGTGCCAGCAGTCCAAAGGGACTAGCGTTAGAGACCCAGTACTTC.

This clone was counted a single time. V is TRBV11-2 and J is TRBJ2-3; TRBD1 aligns across 8 bases. The CDR3 spans 17 residues. CDR1 and CDR2 (germline): SGHAT, FQNNGV. V lost 6 bases to trimming and J lost 1 base; unmatched junction nucleotides: 12. This CDR3 reads CASSYRHGQGRTDTQYF. The CDR3 DNA sequence: TGTGCCAGCAGTTACCGACATGGACAGGGCCGCACAGATACGCAGTATTTT.

This clone has a handful of counts. The rearrangement joins TRBV30 to TRBJ1-2, with D perhaps matching TRBD1 (6 bases). Germline assignment: CDR1 GTSNPN and CDR2 SVGIG (reference sequence). Trimming took off 2 bases at V and 8 bases at J, with 24 bases between the two ends. The CDR3 consists of 16 residues. CDR3 in amino acids: CAWSPRGRGPLGGYTF. In DNA form, the CDR3 reads TGTGCCTGGAGTCCCAGAGGCAGGGGCCCATTGGGGGGCTACACCTTC.

The chain combines TRBV29-1 with TRBJ2-7; 9 positions agree with TRBD1. The CDR3 totals 12 residues. J was trimmed by 9 bases and V by 4 bases; bases with no gene match: 7. Germline assignment: CDR1 SQVTM and CDR2 ANQGSEA. CDR3 bases: TGCAGCGTTGTAAGTAACAGGGGGCGGCAGTACTTC. Protein product: CSVVSNRGRQYF.

There are a few counts of this clone. CDR3 DNA: TGTGCCAGCAGCCCCGAGGCTACGCAGTATTTT. It specifies CASSPEATQYF. This sequence joins TRBV7-9 and TRBJ2-3; D unclear. The germline V and J ends were trimmed by 5 bases and 8 bases, with 8 bases remaining between them. The germline CDR1 and CDR2 sequences are SEHNR and FQNEAQ (reference sequence). The CDR3 loop spans 11 amino acids.

V and J are TRBV5-6 and TRBJ1-4; TRBD1 aligns across 7 bases. The length of the CDR3 is 16 residues. Germline loops: CDR1 SGHDT, CDR2 YYEEEE. V lost 2 bases and J lost 2; bases outside the gene matches: 6. The DNA of the CDR3 is TGTGCCAGCAGCTTTAGGACAGGCGTCACTAATGAAAAACTGTTTTTT. This gives the protein CASSFRTGVTNEKLFF.

V gene TRBV6-6 combines with J gene TRBJ1-6, with a weak D call TRBD1 (5 bases). The V gene lost 2 bases and the J gene lost 10 bases, with 9 bases spanning the gap. CDR1 is MNHNY, CDR2 SVGAGI, per germline (reference sequence). The CDR3 totals 13 residues. This CDR3 is CASSYRGGSPLHF. The CDR3 DNA follows: TGTGCCAGCAGTTACAGGGGTGGGTCACCCCTCCACTTT.

This clone was counted a few times. The gene calls are TRBV27 and TRBJ2-7; D may be TRBD2 (5 bases). In germline, CDR1 is MNHEY, CDR2 SMNVEV (reference sequence). The CDR3 is made up of 12 amino acids. Trimming stripped 6 bases from V and 6 bases from J, with 12 bases between. CDR3 sequence (DNA): TGTGCCAGCAGACCAGGACGGGGCGAGCAGTACTTC. Translating gives CASRPGRGEQYF.

This clone showed up just a few times. J is TRBJ2-2 and V is TRBV4-3; 8 nucleotides align to TRBD1. CDR1 LGHNA and CDR2 YSLEER come from the germline V gene. The CDR3 spans 16 residues. The V and J ends lost 1 base and 2 bases, in that order; junction bases with no gene match: 3. This CDR3 is CASSQGQGTNTGELFF. Here the CDR3 DNA reads TGCGCCAGCAGCCAAGGACAGGGGACCAACACCGGGGAGCTGTTTTTT.

The V gene is TRBV30, the J gene TRBJ1-2; 8 nucleotides line up with TRBD1. Germline-derived CDR1 and CDR2 are GTSNPN and SVGIG (reference sequence). The CDR3 contains 14 residues. V shed 4 bases and J 4 bases; nucleotides not matched to a gene: 8. DNA for the CDR3: TGTGCCTGGACCGCGGACAGGGAGATCTATGGCTACACCTTC. Its translation is CAWTADREIYGYTF.

This clone was detected once. V usage is TRBV2 and J usage is TRBJ2-7, with 8 bases aligning to TRBD1. The CDR3 is 14 amino acids. V was pared by 2 bases and J by 1 base, with 1 base of the junction left unmatched. In germline, CDR1 is SNHLY, CDR2 FYNNEI. CDR3 DNA: TGTGCCAGCAGTGAACGGACAGGGTCCTACGAGCAGTACTTC. Its protein is CASSERTGSYEQYF.

V usage is TRBV30 and J usage is TRBJ2-5; D tentatively reads TRBD1 or TRBD2 (5 bases each). Between the trimmed V and J ends, which lost 1 base and 1 base, there was a span of 13 bases. Looked up from germline, CDR1 is GTSNPN and CDR2 is SVGIG (reference sequence). The CDR3 has 15 residues. CDR3 loop: CAWSEVLGVQETQYF. CDR3 nucleotides: TGTGCCTGGAGTGAAGTTCTGGGGGTCCAAGAGACCCAGTACTTC.

The chain is built from TRBV5-1 and TRBJ2-3; tentatively, D is TRBD2 (5 bases). The germline gives CDR1 SGHRS, CDR2 YFSETQ. The V gene lost 1 base and the J gene lost 0 bases, with 9 bases spanning the gap. The CDR3 has 15 amino acids. The CDR3 protein is CASSLPGTSTDTQYF. For the CDR3, the DNA is TGCGCCAGCAGCTTGCCGGGAACTAGCACAGATACGCAGTATTTT.

This chain uses TRBV11-2 with TRBJ2-4; 7 bases match TRBD1. CDR1 and CDR2 from the germline V gene are SGHAT and FQNNGV. The CDR3 sequence is 13 residues long. The junction had 3 bases not matched to a gene; V was cut back by 1 base and J by 9 bases. The CDR3 protein is CASSLGRQGIQYF. The DNA for the CDR3 is TGTGCCAGCAGCTTAGGGCGACAGGGCATTCAGTACTTC.

In its sample, this clone was seen once. This chain connects TRBV5-1 to TRBJ2-4; D may correspond to TRBD1 or TRBD2 (5 bases each). This CDR3 is 15 amino acids long. Germline V gene data show CDR1 as SGHRS and CDR2 as YFSETQ. The ends were cut back, 0 bases at V and 9 bases at J, with 16 bases in the middle. The CDR3 DNA sequence: TGCGCCAGCAGCTTGGAATGGGGACCGGGTGCCATTCAGTACTTC. Encoded protein: CASSLEWGPGAIQYF. The full variable domain, in which reference TRBV5-1 and TRBJ2-4 provide the parts outside the CDR3, is KAGVTQTPRYLIKTRGQQVTLSCSPISGHRSVSWYQQTPGQGLQFLFEYFSETQRNKGNFPGRFSGRQFSNSRSEMNVSTLELGDSALYLCASSLEWGPGAIQYFGAGTRLSVL.

The chain recombines TRBV6-1 with TRBJ1-6; 7 bases agree with TRBD1. Germline loops: CDR1 MNHNS, CDR2 SASEGT. V trimming: 6 bases; J trimming: 5 bases; junction bases outside the gene matches: 7. The CDR3 covers 15 residues. CDR3 DNA sequence: TGTGCCAGCAGCAAACTACAGGGGAATAATTCACCCCTCCACTTT. This codes for CASSKLQGNNSPLHF.

The chain employs TRBV5-1 and TRBJ2-7, with 10 bases identical to TRBD2. There are 14 residues in the CDR3. The germline V gene encodes CDR1 SGHRS and CDR2 YFSETQ. After removal of 2 bases from V and 4 bases from J, the junction contained 3 bases not matched to a gene. Here the CDR3 reads CASSFSSGSYEQYF. The DNA of the CDR3 is TGCGCCAGCAGCTTTTCTAGCGGGAGTTACGAGCAGTACTTC.

The gene calls are TRBV7-2 and TRBJ2-7, with unresolved D. Germline assignment: CDR1 SGHTA and CDR2 FQGNSA. V was cut by 1 base and J by 4 bases, with 11 bases left in between. This CDR3 region has 14 residues. This chain's CDR3 is CASSLVGQAYEQYF. The CDR3 DNA is TGTGCCAGCAGCTTAGTCGGGCAGGCATACGAGCAGTACTTC.

The chain carries TRBV7-2 and TRBJ2-5; D is undetermined. Germline V lookup: CDR1 SGHTA, CDR2 FQGNSA. Trimming left V 5 bases short and J 5 bases short, with 9 bases between. The CDR3 spans 12 residues. CDR3: CASSQGWETQYF. In nucleotides, the CDR3 is TGTGCCAGCAGCCAAGGGTGGGAGACCCAGTACTTC.

This sequence joins TRBV28 and TRBJ2-5; tentatively, D is TRBD1 (6 bases). Germline lookup yields CDR1 MDHEN and CDR2 SYDVKM. The CDR3 loop spans 14 amino acids. V gave up 4 bases and J gave up 10 bases, with 19 bases separating them. DNA for the CDR3: TGTGCCAGCAGTTCCCAGGGGTCGTCGGTTGACCAGTACTTC. This translates into CASSSQGSSVDQYF.

The rearrangement uses TRBV21-1 and TRBJ2-5; the tabulated D call, TRBD1, remains unverified against the DNA. TRBV21-1 has pseudogene status. The CDR3 covers 14 residues. DNA for the CDR3: TGTGCCAGCAGCAAAGCAACAGGGGATGAGACCCAGTACTTC. This sequence encodes CASSKATGDETQYF.

This chain joins TRBV15 and TRBJ2-7; 9 bases are shared with TRBD2. Trimming took 0 bases from V and 5 from J; bases not matched to a gene: 8. In germline, CDR1 is LNHNV, CDR2 YYDKDF (reference sequence). The CDR3 loop spans 16 amino acids. In DNA, the CDR3 is TGTGCCACCAGCAGAGATATATCACTAGCGGGCAACGAGCAGTACTTC. Its translation: CATSRDISLAGNEQYF.

The rearrangement joins TRBV7-2 to TRBJ2-2; tentatively, D is TRBD1 (6 bases). V lost 2 bases and J lost 4, with 8 bases in between. The CDR3 sequence is 14 residues long. In germline, CDR1 is SGHTA, CDR2 FQGNSA. The CDR3 DNA follows: TGTGCCAGCAGCTTACAGGGGAGCACCGGGGAGCTGTTTTTT. This translates into CASSLQGSTGELFF.

The CDR3 region has the DNA TGCAGCGTTGGGGACACCACAACTAATGAAAAACTGTTTTTT. Translation: CSVGDTTTNEKLFF. The chain uses TRBV29-1 and TRBJ1-4; D possibly corresponds to TRBD1 (6 bases). The CDR3 is 14 residues long. CDR1 and CDR2 from the germline V gene are SQVTM and ANQGSEA. The germline V and J ends were trimmed by 4 bases and 0 bases, with 9 bases remaining between them.

This clone was seen more than once but under ten times. The genes are TRBV29-1 and TRBJ1-4; D is undetermined. This CDR3 comprises 14 residues. The ends were cut back, 4 bases at V and 0 bases at J, with 9 bases in the middle. Germline lookup yields CDR1 SQVTM and CDR2 ANQGSEA. CDR3 protein: CSVGDLPTNEKLFF. The CDR3 DNA follows: TGCAGCGTTGGAGACCTTCCAACTAATGAAAAACTGTTTTTT.

The chain employs TRBV4-2 and TRBJ2-3, with 7 bases aligning to TRBD2. There are 15 residues in the CDR3. The V gene end was trimmed by 1 base and the J gene end by 6 bases; junction bases not matched to a gene: 7. Per the germline V gene, CDR1 is LGHNA and CDR2 is YNFKEQ. This chain's CDR3 is CASSQGLAAGDTQYF. The CDR3 DNA reads TGTGCCAGCAGCCAAGGTCTAGCGGCAGGGGATACGCAGTATTTT.

V usage is TRBV20-1 and J usage is TRBJ1-1; D is ambiguous. Trimming shortened V by 3 bases and J by 7 bases, and 6 bases separated the two germline ends. CDR1 and CDR2 from the germline V gene are DFQATT and SNEGSKA (reference sequence). The CDR3 runs to 10 residues. Here the CDR3 reads CSARSREAFF. CDR3 nucleotide sequence: TGCAGTGCTAGGAGCCGTGAAGCTTTCTTT.

The DNA for the CDR3 is TGTGCCAGCAGCTTAACTCTTACCAAAGGAGTGGATACGCAGTATTTT. Translated: CASSLTLTKGVDTQYF. This rearrangement joins TRBV7-9 to TRBJ2-3; D remains unclear. The germline V gene has CDR1 SEHNR and CDR2 FQNEAQ (reference sequence). The CDR3 spans 16 residues. V was clipped by 2 bases and J by 6 bases, with 18 bases between them.

V usage is TRBV30 and J usage is TRBJ2-7; 7 bases are a match to TRBD1. Germline values: CDR1 GTSNPN, CDR2 SVGIG (reference sequence). Trimming at V came to 2 bases and at J to 7 bases, leaving 8 bases not matched to a gene. This CDR3 contains 13 residues. CDR3 in amino acids: CAWSQTGMGEQYF. The DNA for the CDR3 is TGTGCCTGGAGTCAGACAGGGATGGGGGAGCAGTACTTC.